The 25 T cell receptor beta chains reported below all come from one sample, sequenced in a study of CD8 T cells in Susac syndrome. An input of roughly 0.45 to 1 ug of RNA was subjected to reverse transcription using random hexamers. Using its own MiXCR run on the immunoSEQ multiplex PCR reads, TCRdb lists one record per CDR3 protein. Seen here are roughly 190,000 distinct CDR3 sequences, around 95% observed once, and the top ten hold approximately 0.16%. Sequencing used CD8+ T cells from PBMCs. The receptors stem from a human donor with Susac syndrome.

This clonotype showed up just once. The gene calls are TRBV7-8 and TRBJ2-2, with 12 nucleotides matching TRBD2. The CDR3 runs 15 residues. The ends lost 6 bases at V and 5 bases at J; junction bases unmatched: 4. Germline values: CDR1 SGHVS, CDR2 FQNEAQ. The CDR3 coding sequence is TGTGCCAGCAGTTCTGGGACTAGCGGGACCGGGGAGCTGTTTTTT. This codes for CASSSGTSGTGELFF.

The chain is built from TRBV12-3 or TRBV12-4 and TRBJ2-1, with 8 bases that match TRBD1. The J segment lost 5 bases and the V segment lost 5 bases, leaving 8 bases of the junction unmatched. The CDR3 totals 15 residues. The CDR3 spells CASSDRDRSNNEQFF. CDR3 coding DNA: TGTGCCAGCAGTGACCGGGACAGGTCCAACAATGAGCAGTTCTTC.

The genes are TRBV7-9 and TRBJ2-7; the match to TRBD2 covers 7 bases. Trimming removed 5 bases from V and 2 bases from J; junction bases left unmatched: 12. The CDR3 is 16 residues long. Germline V gene lookup returns CDR1 SEHNR and CDR2 FQNEAQ (reference sequence). CDR3 bases: TGTGCCAGCAGCCCTACGGAAGCGGGACCGACCTACGAGCAGTACTTC. It is translated as CASSPTEAGPTYEQYF.

The rearrangement uses TRBV5-4 and TRBJ2-1; 15 positions match TRBD2. Germline loops: CDR1 SGHNT, CDR2 YYREEE (reference sequence). J gave up 4 bases and V 1 base, and 12 bases lay outside the gene matches. The CDR3 covers 20 residues. The CDR3 nucleotides read TGTGCCAGCAGCTTGCTCGGACTAGCGGGGGGGCTTGGCTTTTACAATGAGCAGTTCTTC. Its translation: CASSLLGLAGGLGFYNEQFF.

The V gene is TRBV7-8, the J gene TRBJ1-1, with D perhaps TRBD1 (5 bases). Germline lookup yields CDR1 SGHVS and CDR2 FQNEAQ. V dropped 5 bases and J dropped 3 bases, with 16 bases sitting between them. The CDR3 is made up of 15 amino acids. The CDR3 region has the DNA TGTGCCAGCAGCAGACGGACACGATTGGACACTGAAGCTTTCTTT. Translated, it gives CASSRRTRLDTEAFF. The whole variable domain, filled in from reference TRBV7-8 and TRBJ1-1, reads GAGVSQSPRYKVAKRGQDVALRCDPISGHVSLFWYQQALGQGPEFLTYFQNEAQLDKSGLPSDRFFAERPEGSVSTLKIQRTQQEDSAVYLCASSRRTRLDTEAFFGQGTRLTVV.

This clonotype was seen only once. The genes are TRBV11-2 and TRBJ2-7; 9 positions match TRBD1. The CDR3 extends over 17 amino acids. Germline V gene sequence: CDR1 SGHAT, CDR2 FQNNGV. V lost 4 bases and J lost 8; bases outside the gene matches: 18. CDR3 residues: CASSSSYYRDRVSKQYF. Written as DNA, the CDR3 is TGTGCCAGCAGCTCAAGCTACTACCGGGACAGGGTTTCCAAGCAGTACTTC.

The rearrangement joins TRBV11-1 to TRBJ2-1, with D perhaps TRBD1 or TRBD2 (5 bases each). The CDR3 runs to 17 residues. V was pared by 3 bases and J by 1 base, with 16 bases between. Germline V lookup: CDR1 SGHAT, CDR2 FQDESV (reference sequence). The CDR3: CASSFLSGTDSYNEQFF. The CDR3 bases are TGTGCCAGCAGCTTTTTGTCCGGGACGGATTCCTACAATGAGCAGTTCTTC.

The V gene is TRBV7-9, the J gene TRBJ2-1; 8 bases map to TRBD2. The CDR3 totals 15 residues. The ends lost 5 bases at V and 9 bases at J; junction bases unmatched: 12. CDR1 is SEHNR and CDR2 is FQNEAQ in the germline V gene (reference sequence). The DNA for the CDR3 is TGTGCCAGCAGCATACAAGCGGGAGTAAATGGTGAGCAGTTCTTC. Encoded protein: CASSIQAGVNGEQFF.

V is TRBV9 and J is TRBJ2-7; TRBD1 aligns across 7 bases. The CDR3 has 14 residues. Per the germline V gene, CDR1 is SGDLS and CDR2 is YYNGEE. J lost 4 bases, V lost 3 bases, and 7 bases had no gene match. CDR3 sequence (DNA): TGTGCCAGCAGCGCGCACACAGGGGAATACGAGCAGTACTTC. Translation: CASSAHTGEYEQYF.

The V and J genes are TRBV12-3 or TRBV12-4 and TRBJ1-1; D possibly corresponds to TRBD1 (5 bases). The CDR3 is 15 amino acids. V lost 7 bases to trimming and J lost 0 bases, with 15 bases between them. CDR3 bases: TGTGCCAGCAATACAGCGCGACAGATGAACACTGAAGCTTTCTTT. Translation gives CASNTARQMNTEAFF.

J is TRBJ1-2 and V is TRBV6-5; perhaps TRBD1 as D (6 bases). Germline V lookup: CDR1 MNHEY, CDR2 SVGAGI. V lost 6 bases and J lost 8, with 19 bases in between. The CDR3 extends over 14 amino acids. Written as DNA, the CDR3 is TGTGCCAGCAGCAAGGGGGAAAGCACCCTCGGCTACACCTTC. Protein: CASSKGESTLGYTF.

The rearrangement uses TRBV27 and TRBJ2-1, with D uncertain. This CDR3 contains 15 residues. V was pared by 6 bases and J by 0 bases, with 12 bases between. Germline CDR1 MNHEY, CDR2 SMNVEV (reference sequence). CDR3 DNA sequence: TGTGCCAGCAGCTCCCTGGCTAGCTCCTACAATGAGCAGTTCTTC. The encoded protein is CASSSLASSYNEQFF.

This chain connects TRBV16 to TRBJ1-1, with D unresolved. This CDR3 has 14 residues. Germline values: CDR1 KGHSY, CDR2 FQNENV. V was trimmed by 3 bases and J by 0 bases, leaving 8 bases between them. CDR3 amino acids: CASSQSEVNTEAFF. CDR3 DNA: TGTGCCAGCAGCCAGTCCGAAGTGAACACTGAAGCTTTCTTT.

The chain employs TRBV1 and TRBJ1-4. TRBV1 is classified as a pseudogene. The CDR3 length is 14 residues. The CDR3 protein is CTSSFRALGEKLFF. The CDR3 region has the DNA TGCACCAGCAGTTTCCGGGCCTTGGGGGAAAAACTGTTTTTT.

This chain joins TRBV9 and TRBJ1-5, with D tentatively TRBD1 (5 bases). The germline V gene encodes CDR1 SGDLS and CDR2 YYNGEE. V lost 3 bases and J lost 2, with 18 bases in between. The CDR3 is made up of 17 amino acids. DNA for the CDR3: TGTGCCAGCAGCGCCGGACAACTTCCCTCACGCAATCAGCCCCAGCATTTT. It is translated as CASSAGQLPSRNQPQHF.

In DNA, the CDR3 is TGTGCCAGCACCCTCGACAGGGGATACTCGGGTCAGCCCCAGCATTTT. It yields the protein CASTLDRGYSGQPQHF. The genes are TRBV28 and TRBJ1-5; 8 nucleotides agree with TRBD1. V shed 7 bases and J 6 bases; nucleotides not matched to a gene: 14. The CDR3 runs 16 residues. Looked up from germline, CDR1 is MDHEN and CDR2 is SYDVKM.

The chain carries TRBV13 and TRBJ2-1; a possible D gene is TRBD1 (6 bases). The CDR3 length is 13 residues. Germline V gives CDR1 PRHDT, CDR2 FYEKMQ (reference sequence). V was clipped by 4 bases and J by 5 bases, with 9 bases between them. The CDR3 loop is CASSWYRDNEQFF. CDR3 DNA: TGTGCCAGCAGCTGGTACAGGGACAATGAGCAGTTCTTC.

This clonotype was detected only a few times. The chain carries TRBV28 and TRBJ2-7; D gene ambiguous. CDR1 is MDHEN and CDR2 is SYDVKM in the germline V gene. Trimming took off 5 bases at V and 6 bases at J, with 11 bases between the two ends. The CDR3 loop spans 12 amino acids. The CDR3: CASSLNRLEQYF. The CDR3 bases are TGTGCCAGCAGTCTGAACCGACTCGAGCAGTACTTC.

The chain joins TRBV3-1 to TRBJ2-4; the D gene is possibly TRBD2 (5 bases). The V end lost 1 base, the J end lost 2 bases, and 9 bases lay between the germline ends. Germline V lookup: CDR1 LGHDT, CDR2 YNNKEL (reference sequence). The CDR3 length is 15 residues. DNA of the CDR3: TGTGCCAGCAGCCAAGGATCCGGGACCAAAAACATTCAGTACTTC. It specifies CASSQGSGTKNIQYF.

The chain employs TRBV3-1 and TRBJ2-1; TRBD2 aligns across 10 bases. The V gene's germline CDR1 is LGHDT and CDR2 YNNKEL (reference sequence). Trimming took 8 bases from V and 8 from J; bases not matched to a gene: 6. The length of the CDR3 is 13 residues. CDR3 in amino acids: CASRGLAGDEQFF. The CDR3 DNA reads as TGTGCCAGCCGAGGGCTAGCGGGAGATGAGCAGTTCTTC.

This chain uses TRBV9 with TRBJ1-5; no clear D gene. CDR1 and CDR2 from the germline V gene are SGDLS and YYNGEE. Trimming pared 0 bases from V and 6 bases from J, leaving 7 bases between. The CDR3 is made up of 13 amino acids. CDR3 amino acids: CASSVDVGQPQHF. The CDR3 DNA reads as TGTGCCAGCAGCGTAGACGTAGGTCAGCCCCAGCATTTT.

V usage is TRBV7-9 and J usage is TRBJ1-4, with 7 bases fitting TRBD1. The germline V gene encodes CDR1 SEHNR and CDR2 FQNEAQ (reference sequence). The CDR3 totals 15 residues. V lost 5 bases, J lost 6 bases, and 9 bases stayed unmatched. The chain's CDR3 is CASSQGGARDEKLFF. As DNA, the CDR3 is TGTGCCAGCAGCCAGGGGGGGGCGCGGGATGAAAAACTGTTTTTT.

This clonotype was seen once. The chain couples TRBV12-3 or TRBV12-4 to TRBJ1-2, with TRBD1 matching 7 bases. CDR3 length equals 13 residues. V gave up 6 bases and J gave up 3 bases; unmatched junction bases: 4. CDR3: CASRGTADYGYTF. The CDR3 DNA reads as TGTGCCAGCAGGGGGACAGCAGACTATGGCTACACCTTC.

The chain couples TRBV11-2 to TRBJ2-7; unclear D gene. The ends were cut back, 4 bases at V and 2 bases at J, with 9 bases in the middle. The CDR3 covers 13 residues. Germline V gene data show CDR1 as SGHAT and CDR2 as FQNNGV. This chain's CDR3 is CASSSLLPYEQYF. CDR3 coding DNA: TGTGCCAGCAGCTCGTTACTTCCCTACGAGCAGTACTTC.

The chain is built from TRBV7-9 and TRBJ2-7; D unclear. This CDR3 spans 14 amino acids. The germline V gene encodes CDR1 SEHNR and CDR2 FQNEAQ (reference sequence). V lost 5 bases to trimming and J lost 2 bases, with 13 bases between them. The CDR3 region is CASSQDRSAYEQYF. In nucleotides, the CDR3 is TGTGCCAGCAGCCAAGACCGGAGTGCCTACGAGCAGTACTTC.